The 15 T cell receptor beta chains reported below all come from one sample, sequenced in a study of spatial heterogeneity in lung cancer. One entry per CDR3 protein results from TCRdb running MiXCR on the 5' RACE reads. Of approximately 25,000 distinct CDR3 sequences detected, 3% to 3.5% appear once; the ten largest clones hold around 28%. The sample's time point: sample taken at primary tumor resection. Unsorted whole RNA samples from tumor, nontumor lung or frozen PBMC were sequenced. The sequencing here drew on PBMCs, taken at surgery. The receptors were gathered from a female donor with early-stage non-small cell lung cancer.

A remark on this clonotype: A much bigger clone sits one base away, suggesting this may be a read error. The chain combines TRBV12-3 or TRBV12-4 with TRBJ2-5, with D unclear. CDR3 length: 14 residues. V was cut by 5 bases and J by 3 bases, with 13 bases left in between. CDR3 in amino acids: CASSRLGPKETQYF. The CDR3 bases are TGTGCCAGCAGTCGGCTAGGTCCCAAAGAGACCCAGTACTTC.

Many counts were recorded for this clonotype. The V gene is TRBV27, the J gene TRBJ2-7, with D possibly being TRBD1 (5 bases). Germline V gives CDR1 MNHEY, CDR2 SMNVEV (reference sequence). Trimming pared 5 bases from V and 0 bases from J, leaving 17 bases between. The CDR3 runs to 16 residues. The CDR3 loop is CASSTRWTLRSYEQYF. The CDR3 DNA reads TGTGCCAGCAGTACGAGATGGACACTTCGCTCCTACGAGCAGTACTTC.

The sample holds many counts of this clonotype. The chain combines TRBV6-2 or TRBV6-3 with TRBJ2-7; D unresolved. This CDR3 comprises 15 residues. V gave up 2 bases and J gave up 4 bases, with 15 bases separating them. Germline lookup yields CDR1 MNHEY and CDR2 SVGEGT. This CDR3 reads CASSYGWAQRYEQYF. CDR3 bases: TGTGCCAGCAGTTACGGGTGGGCGCAACGATACGAGCAGTACTTC.

Many counts were recorded for this clonotype. V and J are TRBV28 and TRBJ2-1, with D possibly being TRBD2 (6 bases). This CDR3 spans 15 amino acids. V was trimmed by 3 bases and J by 7 bases, leaving 16 bases between them. The germline CDR1 and CDR2 sequences are MDHEN and SYDVKM. The DNA of the CDR3 is TGTGCCAGCAGTTTTCCGGGGGAGCTGGGGAATGAGCAGTTCTTC. Amino acid sequence: CASSFPGELGNEQFF.

Comments on this clonotype: One base away lies a much larger clone, so this may be a sequencing read error. The conserved closing phenylalanine or tryptophan is absent in this CDR3, likely reflecting a read error. The genes are TRBV20-1 and TRBJ1-1; D perhaps matches TRBD1 (5 bases). This CDR3 spans 13 amino acids. CDR1 and CDR2 (germline): DFQATT, SNEGSKA (reference sequence). V shed 3 bases and J shed 0 bases, with 8 bases lying between them. The chain's CDR3 is CSASAGMNTEAFS. CDR3 sequence (DNA): TGCAGTGCTAGTGCAGGGATGAACACTGAAGCTTTCTCT.

This clonotype occurred many times. The chain couples TRBV11-2 to TRBJ2-5; D remains unclear. CDR3 length: 14 residues. Germline loops: CDR1 SGHAT, CDR2 FQNNGV. V gave up 1 base and J gave up 5 bases, with 11 bases separating them. CDR3 residues: CASSLVQIGETQYF. The CDR3 nucleotides read TGTGCCAGCAGCTTAGTGCAAATTGGGGAGACCCAGTACTTC.

In this sample, this clonotype turned up many times. The CDR3 DNA sequence: TGTGCCAGCAGCCTAGAGGAGCGGGAGAAGAATGAGCAGTTCTTC. This translates into CASSLEEREKNEQFF. This chain joins TRBV11-1 and TRBJ2-1, with TRBD2 matching over 8 bases. The V gene's germline CDR1 is SGHAT and CDR2 FQDESV (reference sequence). Trimming removed 5 bases from V and 7 bases from J; junction bases left unmatched: 10. The CDR3 extends over 15 amino acids.

In its sample, this clonotype is medium-sized. The chain uses TRBV23-1 and TRBJ2-2; 14 bases match TRBD2. TRBV23-1 is designated an ORF whose function remains uncertain. The trim removed 2 bases at V and 4 bases at J, leaving 9 bases unmatched. This CDR3 comprises 19 residues. In nucleotides, the CDR3 is TGCGCCAGCAGTCAAACCCCGGGACTAGCGGGAGCGGGCACCGGGGAGCTGTTTTTT. Amino acid sequence: CASSQTPGLAGAGTGELFF.

This clonotype was detected many times. The V and J genes are TRBV2 and TRBJ2-7; TRBD1 matches 11 bases. Looked up from germline, CDR1 is SNHLY and CDR2 is FYNNEI. CDR3 size: 15 residues. V was clipped by 4 bases and J by 6 bases; unmatched bases: 8. In nucleotides, the CDR3 is TGTGCCAGCAGTGCCTCTGGGACAGGGGGGAGCGAGCAGTACTTC. Encoded protein: CASSASGTGGSEQYF.

The table lists this clonotype with many counts. The chain carries TRBV28 and TRBJ1-1; D may be TRBD1 (5 bases). Germline CDR1 is MDHEN and CDR2 is SYDVKM. The CDR3 is made up of 13 amino acids. V was pared by 11 bases and J by 0 bases, with 13 bases between. Here the CDR3 reads CACRDGLNTEAFF. In DNA form, the CDR3 reads TGTGCCTGCCGGGACGGTCTGAACACTGAAGCTTTCTTT.

This clonotype was seen repeatedly, ten times or more. This sequence joins TRBV29-1 and TRBJ2-1; D could derive from TRBD1 or TRBD2 (6 bases each). CDR3 length equals 19 residues. The ends were cut back, 5 bases at V and 0 bases at J, with 26 bases in the middle. Looked up from germline, CDR1 is SQVTM and CDR2 is ANQGSEA. This CDR3 is CSVPRPTILGGGSYNEQFF. CDR3 nucleotide sequence: TGCAGCGTTCCGCGTCCTACTATTCTCGGAGGGGGCTCCTACAATGAGCAGTTCTTC.

This clonotype came up many times. This sequence joins TRBV5-4 and TRBJ1-1; 10 bases align to TRBD1. Trimming took 3 bases from V and 0 from J; bases not matched to a gene: 5. Germline loops: CDR1 SGHNT, CDR2 YYREEE (reference sequence). This CDR3 is built from 16 residues. Written as DNA, the CDR3 is TGTGCCAGCAGCTCAGGACAGGGGGGATTGAACACTGAAGCTTTCTTT. It translates to CASSSGQGGLNTEAFF.

This clonotype was seen at least ten times. V is TRBV29-1 and J is TRBJ2-7; 9 bases fit TRBD2. Looked up from germline, CDR1 is SQVTM and CDR2 is ANQGSEA. V dropped 1 base and J dropped 3; count of bases not matched to a gene: 1. The CDR3 is 13 residues long. This CDR3 reads CSVEGGRGYEQYF. The DNA for the CDR3 is TGCAGCGTTGAAGGCGGGAGGGGCTACGAGCAGTACTTC.

By its share, this clonotype is medium-sized. CDR3 nucleotides: TGCAGTGCTAGAGAACCGGGACAGGGTTCCTCTGAAGCTTTCTTT. This sequence encodes CSAREPGQGSSEAFF. This chain connects TRBV20-1 to TRBJ1-1; the match to TRBD1 covers 9 bases. This CDR3 is built from 15 residues. Germline V CDR1 and CDR2: DFQATT, SNEGSKA (reference sequence). With 0 bases clipped from V and 6 bases from J, the junction kept 8 bases outside the gene matches.

The V and J genes are TRBV28 and TRBJ2-5; D is possibly TRBD2 (6 bases). CDR1 is MDHEN and CDR2 is SYDVKM in the germline V gene. Trimming left V 8 bases short and J 2 bases short, with 15 bases between. This CDR3 spans 14 amino acids. The DNA for the CDR3 is TGTGCCAGCGGAGGGAACGACGGGCAAGAGACCCAGTACTTC. Translation gives CASGGNDGQETQYF. Complete variable domain (other parts from reference TRBV28 and TRBJ2-5): DVKVTQSSRYLVKRTGEKVFLECVQDMDHENMFWYRQDPGLGLRLIYFSYDVKMKEKGDIPEGYSVSREKKERFSLILESASTNQTSMYLCASGGNDGQETQYFGPGTRLLVL.